This T cell receptor (beta chain) derives from a study of monozygotic twins with inflammatory bowel disease. CDR3 length equals 15 residues. Germline assignment: CDR1 KGHSH and CDR2 LQKENI. Study-level points and caveats: TCRbeta diversity (inverse Simpson) was lower in IBD patients than in healthy co-twins.

Worth noting for this clonotype: Its antigen is unknown.

UMIs that had a 6-nucleotide sample barcode were put in using template switching. Amplification of TCRalpha and TCRbeta cDNA involved two nested PCRs that ran for approximately 16 and 9 cycles. TCRdb re-called the 5' RACE reads and gives one entry per CDR3 protein, without DNA. The sample shows over 110,000 distinct CDR3 sequences, and under 2.5% sits with its ten largest clones. The TCR sequence derives from a human donor with ulcerative colitis or Crohn's disease, or a healthy co-twin of an affected twin (not recorded which). This chain links TRBV18 with TRBJ2-7; lacking DNA, the TRBD1 call made by TCRdb goes unchecked. Sample: blood. This chain's CDR3 is CASSNRGATGYEQYF.